The T cell receptor beta chain described here comes from a study of PD-L1 blockade in urothelial cancer. Across the whole study: Each patient had 0 to 3 earlier chemotherapy regimens. A median blood sample held approximately 140,000 T cells and approximately 80,000 unique TCRs.

Regarding the study as a whole: TCR clonality was measured in pretreatment peripheral blood. Clonality below the median predicted better survival.

The CDR3 consists of 19 residues. With 4 bases removed from V and 2 bases from J, the gap between germline ends came to 24 bases. Germline-derived CDR1 and CDR2 are MDHEN and SYDVKM. On this clone: Its target is not known.

The table came from immunoSEQ multiplex PCR; TCRdb's copy has only in-frame clones and leaves some out. The sample has fewer than 100,000 clones, around 85% seen once. Time point reported: pretreatment peripheral blood. This chain uses TRBV28 with TRBJ1-3, with unresolved D. This specimen was PBMCs, taken around atezolizumab (anti-PD-L1) treatment. The TCR sequence derives from a man aged 35 to 55 with urothelial cancer. CDR3 sequence: CASSSPLSRLTGAGNTIYF. The CDR3 nucleotides are TGTGCCAGCAGTTCGCCCCTCTCAAGGCTCACCGGAGCTGGAAACACCATATATTTT.